Presented here are 6 T cell receptor beta chains from one specimen sequenced in a study of long-term antiretroviral therapy in people with HIV (dated by TCRdb to between 2021 and 2024). The immunoSEQ hsTCRB v3.0 assay was used at survey level resolution to sequence the TRB variable region. In TCRdb, the immuneACCESS table is reduced to in-frame sequences with V and J assigned. These tables do not hold every clone; where another copy was compared, an unresolved V gene accounts for under half, and the others remain unexplained. Here the sample has 20,000 to 30,000 clones; just under 85% occur a single time. 5.6% of the sample comes from the top ten. This specimen consisted of unsorted PBMCs, obtained 0.7 years before starting antiretroviral therapy. These receptors all stem from a man between 25 and 39 years old with HIV.

The rearrangement joins TRBV10-3 to TRBJ2-1; 9 bases line up with TRBD2. Per germline, CDR1 ENHRY and CDR2 SYGVKD. Trimming cost V 0 bases and J 2 bases; bases outside gene matches: 2. This CDR3 has 16 residues. The CDR3 here is CAISESGGGAYNEQFF. The CDR3 nucleotides are TGTGCCATCAGTGAGTCAGGCGGGGGGGCCTACAATGAGCAGTTCTTC.

This clone came up once. This rearrangement joins TRBV7-9 to TRBJ1-1; 9 nucleotides match TRBD1. The V and J ends lost 4 bases and 4 bases, in that order; junction bases with no gene match: 4. Per germline, CDR1 SEHNR and CDR2 FQNEAQ (reference sequence). There are 14 residues in the CDR3. This CDR3 reads CASSSQGALTEAFF. CDR3 nucleotide sequence: TGTGCCAGCAGCTCACAGGGGGCCCTCACTGAAGCTTTCTTT. Drawing the rest from reference TRBV7-9 and TRBJ1-1, the complete variable domain is DTGVSQNPRHKITKRGQNVTFRCDPISEHNRLYWYRQTLGQGPEFLTYFQNEAQLEKSRLLSDRFSAERPKGSFSTLEIQRTEQGDSAMYLCASSSQGALTEAFFGQGTRLTVV.

The chain links TRBV30 to TRBJ1-3, with no clear D. CDR3 length: 14 residues. Germline lookup yields CDR1 GTSNPN and CDR2 SVGIG (reference sequence). V was cut by 0 bases and J by 1 base, with 7 bases left in between. DNA of the CDR3: TGTGCCTGGAGTGTACGCAGTTCTGGAAACACCATATATTTT. Its translation is CAWSVRSSGNTIYF.

CDR3: CASSTTGGSYNEQFF. CDR3 DNA: TGTGCCAGTAGTACGACAGGGGGATCCTACAATGAGCAGTTCTTC. This chain links TRBV19 with TRBJ2-1; TRBD1 agrees at 9 bases. The V gene's germline CDR1 is LNHDA and CDR2 SQIVND (reference sequence). The CDR3 is 15 residues long. The V and J ends lost 4 bases and 1 base, in that order; junction bases with no gene match: 2. The complete variable domain, with remaining parts taken from reference TRBV19 and TRBJ2-1, reads DGGITQSPKYLFRKEGQNVTLSCEQNLNHDAMYWYRQDPGQGLRLIYYSQIVNDFQKGDIAEGYSVSREKKESFPLTVTSAQKNPTAFYLCASSTTGGSYNEQFFGPGTRLTVL.

This clone was seen only a few times. This sequence joins TRBV2 and TRBJ1-2, with a possible D match to TRBD1 (5 bases). CDR3 length: 14 amino acids. Germline V CDR1 and CDR2: SNHLY, FYNNEI. The V end lost 7 bases, the J end lost 2 bases, and 14 bases lay between the germline ends. The CDR3 region is CASTKGRENYGYTF. The DNA of the CDR3 is TGTGCCAGCACGAAGGGCAGGGAGAACTATGGCTACACCTTC.

The gene calls are TRBV18 and TRBJ2-2; 10 bases fit TRBD2. The germline V gene has CDR1 KGHSH and CDR2 LQKENI. The length of the CDR3 is 17 residues. Germline trimming cut 4 bases from V and 6 bases from J; bases unmatched to any gene: 11. CDR3 sequence reads: CASSQHSVAGGAGELFF. DNA of the CDR3: TGTGCCAGCTCACAACACTCCGTAGCGGGAGGCGCCGGGGAGCTGTTTTTT. Looking up the rest from reference TRBV18 and TRBJ2-2 gives the full variable domain: NAGVMQNPRHLVRRRGQEARLRCSPMKGHSHVYWYRQLPEEGLKFMVYLQKENIIDESGMPKERFSAEFPKEGPSILRIQQVVRGDSAAYFCASSQHSVAGGAGELFFGEGSRLTVL.